A single sample gave rise to the 8 T cell receptor beta chains below, sequenced in a study of blood T cell repertoires in COVID-19. Clones were sequenced by immunoSEQ multiplex PCR, and TCRdb holds only the in-frame ones, with some missing. The profile shows around 250,000 clones, roughly 88% of them singletons. The sequencing sample was made of PBMCs or T cells enriched from blood (not recorded which). These receptors were taken from a woman between 40 and 55 years old who had been exposed to COVID-19.

This chain connects TRBV6-5 to TRBJ2-3, with a tentative D call TRBD2 (7 bases). The germline V gene has CDR1 MNHEY and CDR2 SVGAGI. The CDR3 has 16 amino acids. V was clipped by 2 bases and J by 6 bases, with 18 bases between them. The CDR3 DNA is TGTGCCAGCAGTTACGGCGGGGGCCCGATTAGGGATACGCAGTATTTT. This encodes CASSYGGGPIRDTQYF.

In nucleotides, the CDR3 is TGTGCCAGCAGCTTAATCACAGGGGAGGGCAATCAGCCCCAGCATTTT. This sequence encodes CASSLITGEGNQPQHF. J is TRBJ1-5 and V is TRBV7-2, with 7 bases aligning to TRBD1. This CDR3 has 16 residues. CDR1 and CDR2 (germline): SGHTA, FQGNSA. V was clipped by 2 bases and J by 2 bases; unmatched bases: 6.

V and J are TRBV28 and TRBJ1-2; D unresolved. Trimming left V 3 bases short and J 0 bases short, with 11 bases between. The germline gives CDR1 MDHEN, CDR2 SYDVKM. The CDR3 is 15 residues long. In DNA form, the CDR3 reads TGTGCCAGCAGTTTTGTTGCGGGCCCTAACTATGGCTACACCTTC. Translating it yields CASSFVAGPNYGYTF.

Regarding this clone: A junction end diverges from the germline sequence, so it may reflect a read error. The chain joins TRBV18 to TRBJ1-3; 8 bases fit TRBD1. CDR1 is KGHSH, CDR2 LQKENI, per germline. The CDR3 covers 16 residues. The CDR3, as DNA: TGTGCCAGCTCCCCACTCCAGGGGGCGTCTGGAAACACCATATATTTT. The encoded protein is CASSPLQGASGNTIYF.

The chain carries TRBV15 and TRBJ1-2; 8 bases line up with TRBD1. Germline CDR1 is LNHNV and CDR2 is YYDKDF (reference sequence). The CDR3 consists of 18 residues. After removal of 1 base from V and 8 bases from J, the junction contained 18 bases not matched to a gene. CDR3: CATSRARDRMTGVEGYTF. The DNA for the CDR3 is TGTGCCACCAGCAGAGCCCGGGACCGTATGACAGGGGTCGAGGGCTACACCTTC.

This rearrangement joins TRBV5-1 to TRBJ2-7, with D perhaps matching TRBD2 (6 bases). This CDR3 has 13 residues. Trimming left V 0 bases short and J 6 bases short, with 10 bases between. The germline V gene has CDR1 SGHRS and CDR2 YFSETQ. CDR3 region: CASSLDGGTEQYF. CDR3 bases: TGCGCCAGCAGCTTGGATGGAGGGACCGAGCAGTACTTC.

The chain combines TRBV19 with TRBJ2-2, with D possibly matching TRBD1 (5 bases). The CDR3 loop spans 15 amino acids. From germline, CDR1 is LNHDA and CDR2 SQIVND (reference sequence). V lost 4 bases to trimming and J lost 6 bases, with 15 bases between them. The CDR3 DNA is TGTGCCAGTAGTAGCGATTCAGGGTATGCCGGGGAGCTGTTTTTT. It codes for CASSSDSGYAGELFF. The variable domain in full, completed from reference TRBV19 and TRBJ2-2, reads DGGITQSPKYLFRKEGQNVTLSCEQNLNHDAMYWYRQDPGQGLRLIYYSQIVNDFQKGDIAEGYSVSREKKESFPLTVTSAQKNPTAFYLCASSSDSGYAGELFFGEGSRLTVL.

The J gene is TRBJ2-7, the V gene TRBV5-1; a weak D match, TRBD2 (5 bases). Trimming left V 4 bases short and J 3 bases short, with 14 bases between. Per the germline V gene, CDR1 is SGHRS and CDR2 is YFSETQ. CDR3 length: 14 amino acids. The CDR3 loop reads CASSPRDIIYEQYF. The CDR3 DNA follows: TGCGCCAGCAGCCCCCGGGATATCATCTACGAGCAGTACTTC.